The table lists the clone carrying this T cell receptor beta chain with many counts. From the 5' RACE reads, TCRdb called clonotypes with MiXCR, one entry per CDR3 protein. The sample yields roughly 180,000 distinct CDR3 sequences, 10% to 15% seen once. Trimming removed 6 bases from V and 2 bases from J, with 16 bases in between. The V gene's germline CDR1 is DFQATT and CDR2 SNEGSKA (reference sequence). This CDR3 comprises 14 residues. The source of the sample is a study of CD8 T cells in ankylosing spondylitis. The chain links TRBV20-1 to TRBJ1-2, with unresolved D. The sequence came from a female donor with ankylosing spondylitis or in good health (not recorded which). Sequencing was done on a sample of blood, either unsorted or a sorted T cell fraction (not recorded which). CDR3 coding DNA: TGCAGTGCCAGCGCCGGCAGCCACAACTATGGCTACACCTTC. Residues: CSASAGSHNYGYTF.